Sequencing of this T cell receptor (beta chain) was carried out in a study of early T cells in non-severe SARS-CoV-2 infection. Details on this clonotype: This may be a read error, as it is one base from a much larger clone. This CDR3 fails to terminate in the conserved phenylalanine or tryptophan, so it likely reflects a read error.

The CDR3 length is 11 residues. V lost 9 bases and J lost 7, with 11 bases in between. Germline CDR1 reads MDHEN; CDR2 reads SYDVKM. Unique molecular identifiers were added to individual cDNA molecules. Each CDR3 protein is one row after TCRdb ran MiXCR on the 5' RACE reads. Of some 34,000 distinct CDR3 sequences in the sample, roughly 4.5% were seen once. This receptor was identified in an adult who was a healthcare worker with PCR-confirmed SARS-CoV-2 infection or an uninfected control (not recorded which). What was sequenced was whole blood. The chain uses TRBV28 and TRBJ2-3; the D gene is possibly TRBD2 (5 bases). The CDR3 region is CASISDYTQYS. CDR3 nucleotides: TGTGCCAGTATTTCGGACTATACGCAGTATTCT.